The 7 T cell receptor beta chains below come from one sample, sequenced in a study of blood T cell repertoires in COVID-19. Here immunoSEQ multiplex PCR was the method, and the copy in TCRdb shows in-frame clones only, minus some. The sample lists around 400,000 clones, roughly 86% occurring once. The sample was peripheral blood. The origin of the receptors is a woman aged 55-75 years with COVID-19, enrolled during active disease.

V and J are TRBV28 and TRBJ1-1; D is perhaps TRBD1 (5 bases). This CDR3 contains 12 residues. Trimming stripped 2 bases from V and 10 bases from J, with 11 bases between. CDR1 is MDHEN and CDR2 is SYDVKM in the germline V gene. CDR3 loop: CASSLKGRGAFF. The CDR3 DNA reads TGTGCCAGCAGTTTAAAGGGGCGGGGAGCTTTCTTT.

This sequence joins TRBV6-1 and TRBJ1-2; perhaps TRBD1 as D (6 bases). The germline CDR1 and CDR2 sequences are MNHNS and SASEGT. This CDR3 comprises 16 residues. V lost 0 bases, J lost 3 bases, and 14 bases lay in between. The CDR3, as DNA: TGTGCCAGCAGTGAAGCGGGGGCTGTCGGATACTATGGCTACACCTTC. Amino acids: CASSEAGAVGYYGYTF.

The chain joins TRBV11-2 to TRBJ2-5; TRBD2 matches at 11 bases. The CDR3 is 16 amino acids. Germline trimming cut 0 bases from V and 6 bases from J; bases unmatched to any gene: 6. CDR1 and CDR2 (germline): SGHAT, FQNNGV. The CDR3 region has the DNA TGTGCCAGCAGCTTAGATTTAGCGGGGGGGCAGAAGACCCAGTACTTC. Encoded protein: CASSLDLAGGQKTQYF.

The genes are TRBV20-1 and TRBJ2-7; D gene ambiguous. CDR1 is DFQATT and CDR2 is SNEGSKA in the germline V gene (reference sequence). The CDR3 loop spans 11 amino acids. V dropped 3 bases and J dropped 6 bases, with 9 bases sitting between them. The CDR3 DNA follows: TGCAGTGCTAGTATTCAGGCCGAGCAGTACTTC. Protein: CSASIQAEQYF.

This chain uses TRBV11-3 with TRBJ2-5; 8 bases agree with TRBD1. CDR1 and CDR2 from the germline V gene are SGHNT and YENEEA. The CDR3 is made up of 15 amino acids. Trimming removed 3 bases from V and 3 bases from J; junction bases left unmatched: 6. CDR3 region: CASSFQGTGEETQYF. The CDR3, as DNA: TGTGCCAGCAGCTTTCAGGGGACAGGAGAAGAGACCCAGTACTTC.

This clone appeared once. The chain joins TRBV2 to TRBJ1-5; D not certain. The V and J ends lost 7 bases and 5 bases respectively, with 12 bases between them. The CDR3 spans 13 residues. Germline V gene lookup returns CDR1 SNHLY and CDR2 FYNNEI. CDR3 sequence reads: CASTWTRDQPQHF. The DNA of the CDR3 is TGTGCCAGCACTTGGACTCGAGATCAGCCCCAGCATTTT.

This chain joins TRBV3-1 (or the pseudogene TRBV3-2) and TRBJ2-3; 11 bases align to TRBD2. Germline V gives CDR1 LGHDT, CDR2 YNNKEL (reference sequence). V shed 2 bases and J 2 bases; nucleotides not matched to a gene: 6. CDR3 size: 17 residues. The CDR3 bases are TGTGCCAGCAGCCAACCCGGGACTAGCGGATACACAGATACGCAGTATTTT. Protein: CASSQPGTSGYTDTQYF.